The rows below give T cell receptor beta chains drawn from one sample of a study of T cell changes during pregnancy in multiple sclerosis. TCRdb's table, derived via immunoSEQ multiplex PCR, lists solely in-frame clones and lacks some. Here the sample spans about 36,000 clones, 88% being singletons. The specimen comprised CD4+ T cells from peripheral blood mononuclear cells, sampled in the first trimester of pregnancy. Every receptor here comes from a female donor with multiple sclerosis, enrolled in a pregnancy study. Each CDR3 is given without its conserved first and last residue. Part of the rows lack a size; the others show once, few, many or a class for expanded clones.

clone size,V gene,J gene,CDR3 protein
NA,TRBV18,TRBJ1-2,ASSPGQDGYT
NA,TRBV2,TRBJ2-5,ASSPHGGEQY
NA,TRBV19,TRBJ2-1,ASSIGDRYYNEQF
NA,TRBV5-4,TRBJ1-1,ASSLRGLDTEAF
few,TRBV14,TRBJ1-1,ASSQDRPGVNTEAF
NA,TRBV11-2,TRBJ1-3,ASSLEPGTLGNTIY
NA,TRBV7-6,TRBJ2-1,ASSLGSDEQF
NA,TRBV10-3,TRBJ1-1,AIRGGTGENTEAF
NA,TRBV5-1,TRBJ2-7,ASSGELAGINEQY
once,TRBV27,TRBJ2-3,ASSLSAGLADTQY
NA,TRBV7-2,TRBJ1-6,ASSLVSGQAYNSPLH
NA,TRBV28,TRBJ2-6,ASSLDFSGANVLT
NA,TRBV6-5,TRBJ1-2,ASSKDSYGYT
NA,TRBV18,TRBJ1-2,ASSPGTGDVYGYT
NA,TRBV25-1,TRBJ2-3,ASRTPGSDTQY
once,TRBV5-1,TRBJ2-1,ASSLTDRLYNEQF
NA,TRBV19,TRBJ2-1,ASNPAGTGNFREQF
NA,TRBV10-3,TRBJ1-6,AIRRQERSPLH
NA,TRBV5-1,TRBJ2-1,ASSPGQGGLAGVNEQF
NA,TRBV7-6,TRBJ2-1,ASSLVSGRFNEQF
once,TRBV5-4,TRBJ2-1,ASSLGASGRAYEQF
NA,TRBV11-2,TRBJ1-2,ASSLLRGNYGYT
NA,TRBV4-1,TRBJ2-7,ASSQAGTVDEEQY
NA,TRBV7-9,TRBJ1-1,ASSFGGRAPEAF
once,TRBV5-6,TRBJ2-7,ASSLPSGRASYEQY
NA,TRBV23-1,TRBJ2-5,ASSQSGLAGDQETQY
NA,TRBV27,TRBJ1-4,ASSPLATNEKLF
NA,TRBV5-4,TRBJ2-1,ASSLFGGTSGNEQF
NA,TRBV5-6,TRBJ1-1,ASSLSDRVNTEAF
NA,TRBV19,TRBJ2-1,ASSGGAYNEQF
NA,TRBV2,TRBJ2-2,ASSETVPGELF
NA,TRBV5-6,TRBJ2-3,ASSLYAGADTQY
NA,TRBV5-1,TRBJ1-5,ASSLEGSQPQH
NA,TRBV5-1,TRBJ2-7,ASSLRTSGSYEQY
NA,TRBV2,TRBJ2-5,ASTEEETQY
NA,TRBV7-2,TRBJ1-1,ASSSVGVLDLNTEAF
NA,TRBV7-8,TRBJ1-5,ASSLFFRVFSNQPQH
NA,TRBV7-3,TRBJ2-1,ASSQGLLEEQF
NA,TRBV6-1,TRBJ1-4,ASRDRGLTNEKLF
NA,TRBV6-6,TRBJ1-2,ASSPGGDYGYT
few,TRBV12-5,TRBJ1-1,ASGLETVKGAYTEAF
NA,TRBV27,TRBJ1-5,ASSYFPGVHQPQH
NA,TRBV30,TRBJ2-5,AWKSSETQY
few,TRBV4-1,TRBJ2-2,ASSPNAGKNTGELF
NA,TRBV19,TRBJ1-2,ASSNRYGYT
NA,TRBV18,TRBJ2-7,ASSLPNFSGRALVYEQY
once,TRBV18,TRBJ1-5,ASSRGTGSNQPQH
NA,TRBV7-2,TRBJ1-2,ASSPTTNYGYT
NA,TRBV6-1,TRBJ1-1,ASSLQGNTEAF
NA,TRBV5-1,TRBJ1-2,ASSFGDSSYGYT
NA,TRBV10-3,TRBJ2-5,AIRSGQGEETQY